The 25 T cell receptor beta chains below were found in one sample sequenced in a study of CD8+CD57+ T cells in acquired aplastic anemia (dated by TCRdb to the late 2010s). Sequenced on an Illumina HiSeq 2000. TCR beta VDJ combination and CDR3 sequence profiling used genomic DNA as the template. TCRdb reran the public reads through fastp at Q25 and MiXCR, keeping productive beta chains. Rows are unified per CDR3 protein, each entry keeping the most common DNA and genes. Recorded for this sample are approximately 81,000 distinct CDR3 sequences; 40% to 55% of them occurred a single time. The ten largest account for 66% of the sample. What was sequenced was sorted CD4+, CD8+, or CD8+CD57+ T cells (not recorded which) from PBMCs. All receptors derive from a human donor in good health, serving as a control.

This chain links TRBV7-9 with TRBJ1-6; the D gene is possibly TRBD1 (6 bases). CDR3 length: 14 residues. V was pared by 3 bases and J by 4 bases, with 7 bases between. Looked up from germline, CDR1 is SEHNR and CDR2 is FQNEAQ (reference sequence). CDR3 DNA sequence: TGTGCCAGCAGCTTGGACAGTTATAATTCACCCCTCCACTTT. This translates into CASSLDSYNSPLHF.

This chain links TRBV12-3 or TRBV12-4 with TRBJ2-3; D is uncertain. With 8 bases removed from V and 0 bases from J, the gap between germline ends came to 6 bases. There are 12 residues in the CDR3. The CDR3: CASSVSTDTQYF. For the CDR3, the DNA is TGTGCCAGCTCGGTGAGCACAGATACGCAGTATTTT.

This sequence joins TRBV10-3 and TRBJ2-5; 9 positions agree with TRBD1. The DNA end is more similar to TRBJ2-7, so the J call may be wrong. CDR1 and CDR2 (germline): ENHRY, SYGVKD. The CDR3 is 14 residues long. CDR3: CAISWTGDPYEQYF. The CDR3 DNA reads TGTGCCATCAGTTGGACAGGGGACCCCTACGAGCAGTACTTC.

The chain recombines TRBV7-2 with TRBJ1-2; the D gene is possibly TRBD1 (6 bases). V lost 5 bases to trimming and J lost 6 bases, with 13 bases between them. The CDR3 runs 13 residues. CDR1 is SGHTA, CDR2 FQGNSA, per germline. The CDR3 protein is CASSHIRGDGYTF. The DNA of the CDR3 is TGTGCCAGCAGCCACATCAGGGGCGATGGCTACACCTTC. Using reference TRBV7-2 and TRBJ1-2 for the parts outside the CDR3, the full variable domain is GAGVSQSPSNKVTEKGKDVELRCDPISGHTALYWYRQSLGQGLEFLIYFQGNSAPDKSGLPSDRFSAERTGGSVSTLTIQRTQQEDSAVYLCASSHIRGDGYTFGSGTRLTVV.

With regard to this clonotype: No conserved phenylalanine or tryptophan ends this CDR3, so it is likely a read error. V and J are TRBV15 and TRBJ2-1; 7 bases agree with TRBD1. This CDR3 has 16 amino acids. In germline, CDR1 is LNHNV, CDR2 YYDKDF (reference sequence). The CDR3 spells CATSGDLGTAYNEQFL. DNA of the CDR3: TGTGCCACCAGCGGAGATCTCGGGACAGCCTACAATGAGCAGTTCCTC.

The chain joins TRBV7-9 to TRBJ1-2; 8 positions agree with TRBD1. With V trimmed by 5 bases and J by 7 bases, 3 bases remained unmatched. The CDR3 is 12 amino acids. The germline gives CDR1 SEHNR, CDR2 FQNEAQ (reference sequence). The CDR3 bases are TGTGCCAGCAGCCCCCAGGGGGCTGGCTACACCTTC. It specifies CASSPQGAGYTF.

There are many counts of this clonotype. The V gene is TRBV9, the J gene TRBJ2-1, with 10 bases lining up with TRBD2. Losses at the gene ends were 3 bases for V and 4 bases for J; bases not matched to a gene: 4. The CDR3 runs 15 residues. Germline lookup yields CDR1 SGDLS and CDR2 YYNGEE. The CDR3 region has the DNA TGTGCCAGCAGCGCCGGGACTAGCGAATACAATGAGCAGTTCTTC. Residues: CASSAGTSEYNEQFF.

This clonotype was recorded once. The chain couples TRBV11-1 to TRBJ2-1; 9 nucleotides agree with TRBD2. V trimming: 5 bases; J trimming: 8 bases; junction bases outside the gene matches: 10. CDR3 length equals 15 residues. Per germline, CDR1 SGHAT and CDR2 FQDESV (reference sequence). The CDR3 loop is CASSPGLAIYDEQFF. For the CDR3, the DNA is TGTGCCAGCAGCCCTGGACTAGCGATTTACGATGAGCAGTTCTTC.

The J gene is TRBJ2-3, the V gene TRBV24-1; D perhaps matches TRBD1 (5 bases). Germline-derived CDR1 and CDR2 are KGHDR and SFDVKD. This CDR3 is built from 13 residues. With 12 bases removed from V and 2 bases from J, the gap between germline ends came to 14 bases. The CDR3 spells CAVGHTYTDTQYF. CDR3 sequence (DNA): TGTGCCGTCGGACATACGTACACAGATACGCAGTATTTT.

This clonotype was detected ten times or more. The DNA of the CDR3 is TGTGCCAGCAGCTACCGAGAAATCCAAGAGACCCAGTACTTC. Its translation is CASSYREIQETQYF. The chain recombines TRBV5-5 with TRBJ2-5; no firm D call. Trimming removed 3 bases at V and 1 base at J, with 10 bases between. Germline values: CDR1 SGHKS, CDR2 YYEKEE (reference sequence). This CDR3 region has 14 residues.

The J gene is TRBJ2-1, the V gene TRBV24-1, with 8 positions matching TRBD2. The V and J ends lost 11 bases and 4 bases, in that order; junction bases with no gene match: 3. The CDR3 totals 12 residues. CDR1 and CDR2 (germline): KGHDR, SFDVKD. CDR3 amino acids: CARQREYNEQFF. The CDR3 DNA sequence: TGTGCCAGACAGCGGGAGTACAATGAGCAGTTCTTC.

This clonotype has just one count. The V call is TRBV20-1, the J call TRBJ2-7; TRBD2 might be the D (5 bases). Germline lookup yields CDR1 DFQATT and CDR2 SNEGSKA (reference sequence). The CDR3 length is 14 residues. V was trimmed by 2 bases and J by 5 bases, leaving 16 bases between them. Here the CDR3 reads CSARSLLVSHEQYF. The CDR3 DNA sequence: TGCAGTGCTAGAAGCCTACTAGTTTCCCACGAGCAGTACTTC.

The genes are TRBV9 and TRBJ2-2, with 10 bases matching TRBD2. This CDR3 region has 15 residues. Germline CDR1 SGDLS, CDR2 YYNGEE. V gave up 0 bases and J gave up 6 bases; unmatched junction bases: 2. Here the CDR3 DNA reads TGTGCCAGCAGCGTAGGGACTAGCGGCTCCGGGGAGCTGTTTTTT. Its translation: CASSVGTSGSGELFF.

This clonotype was detected ten times or more. The chain links TRBV24-1 to TRBJ1-2; 7 positions match TRBD1. The V segment lost 4 bases and the J segment 6 bases; nucleotides outside the gene matches: 7. Germline CDR1 and CDR2: KGHDR and SFDVKD. The CDR3 consists of 14 residues. CDR3 DNA: TGTGCCACCAGTGACACCGGACAGGACCATGGCTACACCTTC. This translates into CATSDTGQDHGYTF.

In its sample, this clonotype was seen a few times. The genes are TRBV11-2 and TRBJ2-5; possibly TRBD1 or TRBD2 for D (6 bases each). Per the germline V gene, CDR1 is SGHAT and CDR2 is FQNNGV. The V end lost 1 base, the J end lost 1 base, and 16 bases lay between the germline ends. The CDR3 is 17 residues long. CDR3 coding DNA: TGTGCCAGCAGCTTAGGGTGGGGGGCAGGGACCCAAGAGACCCAGTACTTC. It specifies CASSLGWGAGTQETQYF.

This clonotype was seen a few times. CDR3 loop: CASSPTGGLSEKLFF. In nucleotides, the CDR3 is TGTGCCAGCAGTCCGACAGGGGGCCTTTCCGAAAAACTGTTTTTT. The chain links TRBV6-1 to TRBJ1-4, with 10 bases lining up with TRBD1. This CDR3 has 15 amino acids. CDR1 MNHNS and CDR2 SASEGT come from the germline V gene. J lost 8 bases, V lost 5 bases, and 8 bases had no gene match.

V is TRBV27 and J is TRBJ1-5, with TRBD1 matching over 8 bases. The V gene end was trimmed by 5 bases and the J gene end by 2 bases; junction bases not matched to a gene: 2. The CDR3 is 14 residues long. CDR1 is MNHEY, CDR2 SMNVEV, per germline (reference sequence). The CDR3: CASSETGGNQPQHF. In DNA, the CDR3 is TGTGCCAGCAGTGAGACAGGGGGCAATCAGCCCCAGCATTTT.

J is TRBJ2-3 and V is TRBV10-3; 7 bases map to TRBD2. J gave up 6 bases and V 2 bases, and 5 bases lay outside the gene matches. The CDR3 covers 14 residues. Germline assignment: CDR1 ENHRY and CDR2 SYGVKD. The chain's CDR3 is CAISESGTADTQYF. The CDR3 DNA sequence: TGTGCCATCAGTGAGAGCGGGACCGCGGATACGCAGTATTTT.

The genes are TRBV19 and TRBJ1-5; D is perhaps TRBD1 (6 bases). V was cut by 7 bases and J by 5 bases, with 12 bases left in between. The germline gives CDR1 LNHDA, CDR2 SQIVND (reference sequence). This CDR3 has 13 amino acids. The CDR3 spells CASMGGWDQPQHF. The CDR3 nucleotides read TGTGCCAGTATGGGGGGCTGGGATCAGCCCCAGCATTTT.

This clonotype was counted at least ten times. The chain employs TRBV6-1 and TRBJ2-3, with 10 bases fitting TRBD1. The CDR3 sequence is 15 residues long. The trim removed 6 bases at V and 4 bases at J, leaving 7 bases unmatched. Germline V gives CDR1 MNHNS, CDR2 SASEGT. CDR3 loop: CASSEKGTGADTQYF. CDR3 DNA: TGTGCCAGCAGCGAAAAGGGGACAGGGGCAGATACGCAGTATTTT.

The rearrangement links TRBV3-1 to TRBJ1-2; TRBD1 agrees at 8 bases. The CDR3 runs to 16 residues. Germline trimming cut 8 bases from V and 4 bases from J; bases unmatched to any gene: 15. CDR1 is LGHDT, CDR2 YNNKEL, per germline (reference sequence). CDR3 in DNA: TGTGCCAGCCGTTCAGACCTTACCGGACAGGGCTATGGCTACACCTTC. Residues: CASRSDLTGQGYGYTF.

This chain links TRBV2 with TRBJ2-7; the D gene could be TRBD1 or TRBD2 (5 bases each). V shed 6 bases and J shed 2 bases, with 11 bases lying between them. The CDR3 extends over 13 amino acids. Germline values: CDR1 SNHLY, CDR2 FYNNEI. CDR3 DNA: TGTGCCAGCAGAGCAGGGAGCACCTACGAGCAGTACTTC. Protein product: CASRAGSTYEQYF.

On this clonotype itself: This may be a read error, as it is one base from a much larger clone. The rearrangement links TRBV19 to TRBJ1-2; D gene ambiguous. The CDR3 loop spans 16 amino acids. The germline gives CDR1 LNHDA, CDR2 SQIVND (reference sequence). The CDR3 DNA follows: TGTGCCAGTAGTATAGATCTTCGGACCGGTAACTATGGCTACGCCTTC. Translation gives CASSIDLRTGNYGYAF.

The chain carries TRBV28 and TRBJ1-2; D gene ambiguous. Germline V gene sequence: CDR1 MDHEN, CDR2 SYDVKM. V shed 7 bases and J shed 8 bases, with 11 bases lying between them. This CDR3 has 11 residues. The CDR3 sequence: CASTRIGGYTF. CDR3 DNA sequence: TGTGCCAGCACCCGGATCGGGGGCTACACCTTC.

On this clonotype: One end of the junction does not line up with germline, which may come from a read error. The V call is TRBV2, the J call TRBJ1-1, with D unresolved. The CDR3 consists of 15 residues. Germline V CDR1 and CDR2: SNHLY, FYNNEI. The CDR3: CASSDQEPMNTETFF. In nucleotides, the CDR3 is TGTGCCAGCAGTGATCAAGAGCCGATGAACACTGAAACTTTCTTT.